This T cell receptor (beta chain) was identified in a study of CD8+ T cells in alopecia areata. Study-level information: Grafting placed skin from approximately 6-13-month-old C3H/HeJ donors with spontaneous alopecia onto roughly 7-10-week-old female C3H/HeJ mice. Study-level findings and limits: Compared with normal scalp, lesional scalp had higher clonality and more expanded CD8+ clones.

This clone was seen ten or more times. The antigen is not known. Here the gene names and germline are mouse. Read sequence stops 4 residues before the CDR3 end, and the germline J gene provides the missing end. Following RNA extraction, reverse transcription yielded cDNA that acted as the sequencing template. The repertoire was sequenced with immunoSEQ multiplex PCR; TCRdb's copy has only in-frame clones and lacks some. Altogether roughly 120,000 clones were found in the sample, and no singletons occur. J gave up 1 base and V 0 bases, and 5 bases lay outside the gene matches. Germline V CDR1 and CDR2: NNHDY, SYVADS. The CDR3 spans 17 residues.

The specimen was lesional skin. This sequence joins TRBV13-3 and TRBJ2-1; 9 bases fit TRBD1. This clonotype originated in a C3H/HeJ mouse with alopecia areata. Strain haplotype (MHC): H2-k. The CDR3 spells CASSDATGGANYAEQFF. The part of the CDR3 DNA that was read is TGTGCCAGCAGTGATGCCACAGGGGGCGCGAACTATGCT.